The sequence of this T cell receptor (beta chain) was determined in a study of blood T cell repertoires in COVID-19. On the study more broadly: Some COVID-19 samples were acute and others convalescent; all came from the United States, Italy and Spain. PBMCs, B-cell-depleted T cells, or T cells provided the cDNA or gDNA that made up the material.

V dropped 6 bases and J dropped 5; count of bases not matched to a gene: 13. Per germline, CDR1 KGHSH and CDR2 LQKENI. The CDR3 is 16 residues long. In the study's own analysis: The authors estimated nucleated cell counts from reference gene primer amplification. Sequencing was performed with immunoSEQ multiplex PCR; in TCRdb, only in-frame clones are kept and a portion is missing. For V, J and clone size, that table is used; D and trimming come from the DNA. Seen here are roughly 60,000 clones, roughly 80% observed once, and the top ten hold about 25%. The sample taken for sequencing was peripheral blood. The sequence was obtained from a human donor in a cohort sampled during active COVID-19. This chain joins TRBV18 and TRBJ2-7; 10 bases map to TRBD1. In nucleotides, the CDR3 is TGTGCCAGCTCTCCAATAGCCGGGACAGGGGCCCACGAGCAGTACTTC. Translation: CASSPIAGTGAHEQYF.